This entry describes one T cell receptor beta chain. TCRdb's table, derived via immunoSEQ multiplex PCR, lists solely in-frame clones and lacks some. In the table there are about 140,000 clones, 80% to 85% of which are singletons. This specimen comes from a study of blood T cell repertoires in COVID-19. Germline V gives CDR1 SGHRS, CDR2 YFSETQ. Trimming removed 3 bases from V and 3 bases from J, with 12 bases in between. CDR3 size: 14 residues. Sequenced sample: PBMCs or T cells enriched from blood (not recorded which). The chain recombines TRBV5-1 with TRBJ1-1; TRBD1 is a possible D gene (5 bases). The TCR originated in a man aged 35-49 years with acute COVID-19. The CDR3 region has the DNA TGCGCCAGCAGCTCTCCGGGGGTGGACACTGAAGCTTTCTTT. Amino acids: CASSSPGVDTEAFF.